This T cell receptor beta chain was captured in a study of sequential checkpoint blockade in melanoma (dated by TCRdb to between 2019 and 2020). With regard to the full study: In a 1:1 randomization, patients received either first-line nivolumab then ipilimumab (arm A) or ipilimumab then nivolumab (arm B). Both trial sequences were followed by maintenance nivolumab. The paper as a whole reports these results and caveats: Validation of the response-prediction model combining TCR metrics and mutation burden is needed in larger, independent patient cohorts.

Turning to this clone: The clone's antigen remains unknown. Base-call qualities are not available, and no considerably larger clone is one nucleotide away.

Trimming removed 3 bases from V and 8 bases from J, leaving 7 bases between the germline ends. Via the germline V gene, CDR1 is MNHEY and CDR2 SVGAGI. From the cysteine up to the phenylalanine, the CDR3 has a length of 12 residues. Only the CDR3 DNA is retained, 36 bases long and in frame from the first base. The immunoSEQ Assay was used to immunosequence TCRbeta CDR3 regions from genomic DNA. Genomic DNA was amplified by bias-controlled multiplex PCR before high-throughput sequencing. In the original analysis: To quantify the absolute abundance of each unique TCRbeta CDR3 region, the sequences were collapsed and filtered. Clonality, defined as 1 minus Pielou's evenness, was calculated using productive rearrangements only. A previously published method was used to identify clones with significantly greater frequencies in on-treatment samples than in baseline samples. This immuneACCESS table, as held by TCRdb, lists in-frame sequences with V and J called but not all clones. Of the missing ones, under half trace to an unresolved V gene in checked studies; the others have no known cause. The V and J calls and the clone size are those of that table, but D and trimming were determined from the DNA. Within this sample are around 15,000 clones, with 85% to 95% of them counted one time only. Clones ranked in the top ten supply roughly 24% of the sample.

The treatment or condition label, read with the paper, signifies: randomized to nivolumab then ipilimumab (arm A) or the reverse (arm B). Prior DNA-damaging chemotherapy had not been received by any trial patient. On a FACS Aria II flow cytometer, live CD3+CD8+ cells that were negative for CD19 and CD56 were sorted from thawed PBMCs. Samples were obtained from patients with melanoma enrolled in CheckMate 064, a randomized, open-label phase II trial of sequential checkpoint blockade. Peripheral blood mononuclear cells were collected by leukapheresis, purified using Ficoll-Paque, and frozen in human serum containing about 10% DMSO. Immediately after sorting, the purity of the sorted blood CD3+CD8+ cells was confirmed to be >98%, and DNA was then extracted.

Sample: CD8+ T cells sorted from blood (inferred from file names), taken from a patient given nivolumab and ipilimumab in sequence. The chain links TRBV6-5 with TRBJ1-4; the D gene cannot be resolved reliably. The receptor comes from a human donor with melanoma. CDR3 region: CASSYTGEKLFF. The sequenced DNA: TGTGCCAGCAGTTATACGGGGGAAAAACTGTTTTTT.